This TCR beta chain came from a study of blood T cell repertoires in COVID-19. The wider study: The United States, Italy and Spain were the sources of the acute and convalescent COVID-19 samples. Nucleic acid was either cDNA or gDNA, and it came from T cells, B-cell-depleted T cells, or PBMCs.

Original processing notes: Amplification of reference gene primers provided the estimated nucleated cell counts. Method: immunoSEQ multiplex PCR; TCRdb's copy keeps in-frame clones and lacks some. V and J calls and clone size come straight from that table; D and trimming were deduced from the DNA. This sample has about 84,000 clones, with approximately 83% found just once. This CDR3 comprises 13 residues. V lost 7 bases and J lost 5; bases outside the gene matches: 6. Per the germline V gene, CDR1 is LGHNT and CDR2 is FRNRAP. The sample taken for sequencing was peripheral blood. The chain joins TRBV12-5 to TRBJ2-5; TRBD1 matches at 8 bases. This sequence was found in an elderly woman with acute or convalescent COVID-19. CDR3 bases: TGTGCTAGTGCCCACCAGGGGGCCGAGACCCAGTACTTC. It codes for CASAHQGAETQYF.